This T cell receptor (beta chain) was found in a study of response to subunit inactivated influenza vaccine. This clonotype has just a few counts. What it binds is unknown. TCRdb re-called the RT-PCR reads with MiXCR, one entry per CDR3 protein. Of 200,000 to 300,000 distinct CDR3 sequences listed, more than 10% were seen once; the top ten hold 7.5% to 10%. This CDR3 is built from 13 residues. Germline lookup yields CDR1 SGHDT and CDR2 YYEEEE. The V end lost 0 bases, the J end lost 13 bases, and 14 bases lay between the germline ends. Notes on the study in general: It was the authors' suggestion that each seasonal influenza vaccination recruits few new T cells.

This sequence joins TRBV5-6 and TRBJ2-1; D not resolved. This clonotype was sampled from a man aged 50-59 years who received an inactivated influenza vaccine. Sequencing used non-naive T cells sorted from PBMCs, obtained around 15 days before vaccination. The CDR3 DNA follows: TGTGCCAGCAGCTTGGAGGGTGTGTGGGTCCAGTTCTTC. Translation gives CASSLEGVWVQFF.